The T cell receptor (beta chain) described here comes from a study of blood T cell repertoires in COVID-19. Per the authors' pipeline: Amplification of reference gene primers provided the estimated nucleated cell counts. TCRdb keeps only in-frame clones here, not all; method: immunoSEQ multiplex PCR. The D gene and trimming were derived from the DNA, and the V and J assignments and clone size from that table. Of about 160,000 clones listed, approximately 90% are singletons. The V and J ends lost 7 bases and 6 bases respectively, with 21 bases between them. The CDR3 sequence is 15 residues long. The germline V gene has CDR1 LGHNA and CDR2 YNFKEQ.

The sequence came from a man in his late teens or twenties with acute or convalescent COVID-19. Sequencing used peripheral blood. The V gene is TRBV4-2, the J gene TRBJ1-1; D might be TRBD1 (6 bases). The CDR3 DNA reads as TGTGCCAGCACCGAAACCGACAGGTCTTCGCCTGAAGCTTTCTTT. It specifies CASTETDRSSPEAFF.